This TCR beta chain was recovered during a study of shared clonotypes between healthy human individuals. Data came from immunoSEQ multiplex PCR; TCRdb stores just in-frame clones and leaves some out. The sample yields about 2.3 million clones, 85% to 95% seen once. Germline assignment: CDR1 KGHSH and CDR2 LQKENI. The CDR3 is made up of 15 amino acids. V lost 6 bases to trimming and J lost 6 bases; unmatched junction nucleotides: 6. This chain joins TRBV18 and TRBJ2-2; 11 positions match TRBD2. Sequencing was performed on naive CD4+ T cells from PBMCs. Subset indicated: CD45RA+ positively selected. The origin of this receptor is a man aged 18 to 29 in good health. Some clones in this sample may be carry-over from other donors' samples. In DNA, the CDR3 is TGTGCCAGCTCCGCACTAGCGGGAGTCTCCGGGGAGCTGTTTTTT. The encoded protein is CASSALAGVSGELFF.